Below are 25 T cell receptor beta chains sequenced from a single sample in a study of metastatic and nonmetastatic thyroid tumors. Thyroid surgery was preceded by no treatment in any patient. TCRdb re-clonotyped the PCR reads via MiXCR. Among roughly 14,000 clones, about 33% were seen once, and the ten largest hold 20% to 30%. The material sequenced was tumor tissue. The receptors here all came from a female donor with papillary thyroid cancer or a benign thyroid nodule (not recorded which). Some clones in this sample may be carry-over from other donors' samples.

Within the sample, this clone is medium-sized. This sequence joins TRBV5-1 and TRBJ2-5, with 12 bases that match TRBD1. CDR1 is SGHRS and CDR2 is YFSETQ in the germline V gene. Trimming at V came to 4 bases and at J to 5 bases, leaving 9 bases not matched to a gene. The CDR3 extends over 16 amino acids. CDR3 sequence: CASSPGTGGDSETQYF. In DNA, the CDR3 is TGCGCCAGCAGCCCCGGGACAGGGGGCGACTCGGAGACCCAGTACTTC.

This clone was counted ten times or more. The same CDR3 is also encoded by other DNA sequences in this sample. The rearrangement uses TRBV20-1 and TRBJ2-2; 7 bases map to TRBD2. This CDR3 comprises 13 residues. Germline CDR1 reads DFQATT; CDR2 reads SNEGSKA (reference sequence). V dropped 4 bases and J dropped 7; count of bases not matched to a gene: 6. In DNA form, the CDR3 reads TGCAGTGCTACTAGCGGCCTCGGCGGGGAGCTGTTTTTT. This encodes CSATSGLGGELFF.

The genes are TRBV20-1 and TRBJ2-7, with 12 bases lining up with TRBD2. Germline V gene sequence: CDR1 DFQATT, CDR2 SNEGSKA (reference sequence). CDR3 size: 16 residues. Germline trimming cut 6 bases from V and 0 bases from J; bases unmatched to any gene: 9. CDR3 amino acids: CSAKTGLAGRSYEQYF. The DNA for the CDR3 is TGCAGTGCGAAGACGGGACTAGCGGGCCGCTCCTACGAGCAGTACTTC.

Ten or more counts support this clone. One end of the junction is discordant with germline, which a read error may explain. In DNA, the CDR3 is TGTGCCAGCAGCTTAGGACAGGGGGCTATAGAGACCCAGTACTTC. This sequence encodes CASSLGQGAIETQYF. This sequence joins TRBV12-3 or TRBV12-4 and TRBJ2-5, with 11 positions matching TRBD1. The length of the CDR3 is 15 residues.

This clone counts as medium-sized. This chain's CDR3 is CASSAGTGRYEQYF. In DNA, the CDR3 is TGTGCCAGCAGTGCCGGGACAGGGCGGTACGAGCAGTACTTC. The V gene is TRBV6-1, the J gene TRBJ2-7, with 9 nucleotides matching TRBD1. From germline, CDR1 is MNHNS and CDR2 SASEGT. The CDR3 is 14 amino acids. V lost 4 bases to trimming and J lost 4 bases; unmatched junction nucleotides: 5.

This clone has at least ten counts. The rearrangement uses TRBV12-3 or TRBV12-4 and TRBJ1-6, with no clear D. Trimming took 7 bases from V and 5 from J, leaving 9 bases between them. The CDR3 totals 13 residues. CDR3 amino acids: CASTSFNNSPLHF. Here the CDR3 DNA reads TGTGCCAGCACGTCCTTCAATAATTCACCCCTCCACTTT.

The chain carries TRBV4-1 and TRBJ2-5, with D perhaps TRBD1 or TRBD2 (5 bases each). V was trimmed by 2 bases and J by 5 bases, leaving 12 bases between them. There are 14 residues in the CDR3. Germline CDR1 and CDR2: MGHRA and YSYEKL. The CDR3 nucleotides read TGCGCCAGCAGCCAAAATCCCTGGGGGGAGACCCAGTACTTC. It yields the protein CASSQNPWGETQYF.

The chain recombines TRBV28 with TRBJ2-7; 8 bases fit TRBD2. Germline V gene data show CDR1 as MDHEN and CDR2 as SYDVKM. This CDR3 has 16 amino acids. V was pared by 5 bases and J by 7 bases, with 16 bases of the junction left unmatched. The CDR3 is CASSASDGGGRPEQYF. CDR3 in DNA: TGTGCCAGCAGTGCCTCCGACGGGGGGGGCCGACCGGAGCAGTACTTC.

This clone has a count of ten or more. This chain connects TRBV18 to TRBJ2-3; D remains unclear. The germline V gene has CDR1 KGHSH and CDR2 LQKENI. With 3 bases removed from V and 0 bases from J, the gap between germline ends came to 10 bases. This CDR3 spans 15 amino acids. CDR3 nucleotide sequence: TGTGCCAGCTCACCGGAATGGCAGAGCACAGATACGCAGTATTTT. This encodes CASSPEWQSTDTQYF.

This clone has more than one count but fewer than ten. The genes are TRBV20-1 and TRBJ2-1; 10 nucleotides agree with TRBD2. The CDR3 contains 13 residues. The J segment lost 5 bases and the V segment lost 6 bases, leaving 4 bases of the junction unmatched. Per the germline V gene, CDR1 is DFQATT and CDR2 is SNEGSKA (reference sequence). The CDR3 sequence: CSASGGADNEQFF. The CDR3 bases are TGCAGTGCGAGCGGGGGGGCCGACAATGAGCAGTTCTTC.

By share of the sample, this clone is medium-sized. This chain's CDR3 is CASRPGQGYFDADTQYF. The CDR3 nucleotides read TGTGCCAGCAGGCCGGGACAGGGGTATTTCGATGCCGATACGCAGTATTTT. The rearrangement joins TRBV6-5 to TRBJ2-3, with 10 bases matching TRBD1. V gave up 6 bases and J gave up 6 bases; unmatched junction bases: 15. The CDR3 loop spans 17 amino acids. The V gene's germline CDR1 is MNHEY and CDR2 SVGAGI.

Many counts were recorded for this clone. This chain links TRBV24-1 with TRBJ2-1, with a possible D match to TRBD2 (6 bases). Germline CDR1 reads KGHDR; CDR2 reads SFDVKD. The germline V and J ends were trimmed by 4 bases and 3 bases, with 12 bases remaining between them. The CDR3 is 15 amino acids. CDR3 sequence: CATSEVGGVYNEQFF. The CDR3 DNA is TGTGCCACCAGTGAGGTGGGCGGGGTCTACAATGAGCAGTTCTTC.

The gene calls are TRBV28 and TRBJ2-7; 9 bases are shared with TRBD1. The V gene's germline CDR1 is MDHEN and CDR2 SYDVKM. With 5 bases clipped from V and 2 bases from J, the junction kept 13 bases outside the gene matches. This CDR3 is built from 17 residues. CDR3 nucleotide sequence: TGTGCCAGCAGTATACCGGGGGCGCGGACAGGGGCCTACGAGCAGTACTTC. Translated, it gives CASSIPGARTGAYEQYF.

This clone was seen a single time. This chain joins TRBV18 and TRBJ2-1; the D gene is possibly TRBD2 (6 bases). The CDR3 is 16 amino acids. V was cut by 3 bases and J by 8 bases, with 20 bases left in between. In germline, CDR1 is KGHSH, CDR2 LQKENI. CDR3 nucleotide sequence: TGTGCCAGCTCACCGGAGTACGGTGGATGGGGGGATGAGCAGTTCTTC. It specifies CASSPEYGGWGDEQFF.

By its share, this clone is medium-sized. The chain has TRBV28 and TRBJ1-6, with a tentative D call TRBD1 (5 bases). From germline, CDR1 is MDHEN and CDR2 SYDVKM. Trimming removed 5 bases from V and 9 bases from J, with 32 bases in between. This CDR3 contains 20 residues. CDR3 nucleotides: TGTGCCAGCAGTCCAATACCGAGCCATGGGGATGATATCGGGGGTTCACCCCTCCACTTT. Translation: CASSPIPSHGDDIGGSPLHF.

This clone is medium-sized by share. The J gene is TRBJ2-7, the V gene TRBV6-1; D uncertain. Germline CDR1 reads MNHNS; CDR2 reads SASEGT. V lost 3 bases to trimming and J lost 2 bases, with 17 bases between them. The CDR3 sequence is 16 residues long. As DNA, the CDR3 is TGTGCCAGCAGTGATAGTCCCTCGACTGCCACCTACGAGCAGTACTTC. It encodes CASSDSPSTATYEQYF.

This clone was recorded a few times. The J gene is TRBJ2-7, the V gene TRBV24-1; D remains unclear. V was cut by 3 bases and J by 2 bases, with 1 base left in between. CDR1 and CDR2 (germline): KGHDR, SFDVKD. CDR3 length: 11 amino acids. The DNA for the CDR3 is TGTGCCACCAGTGATCCCTACGAGCAGTACTTC. Translated: CATSDPYEQYF.

J is TRBJ1-1 and V is TRBV5-1; D might be TRBD1 (5 bases). The V and J ends lost 3 bases and 0 bases respectively, with 9 bases between them. The CDR3 has 14 residues. Germline loops: CDR1 SGHRS, CDR2 YFSETQ. The CDR3 here is CASSWGTMNTEAFF. Written as DNA, the CDR3 is TGCGCCAGCAGCTGGGGCACCATGAACACTGAAGCTTTCTTT.

About this clone: An end of the junction differs from the germline gene, which may be a read error. The rearrangement uses TRBV20-1 and TRBJ2-7, with TRBD2 matching 8 bases. This CDR3 region has 14 residues. Per the germline V gene, CDR1 is DFQATT and CDR2 is SNEGSKA (reference sequence). CDR3 nucleotides: TGTAGTGCTGAGCGGGAGAATCGGTCCTACGAGCAGTACTTC. It specifies CSAERENRSYEQYF.

The chain is built from TRBV7-8 and TRBJ2-2; 10 nucleotides match TRBD2. This CDR3 has 16 residues. V was pared by 1 base and J by 7 bases, with 6 bases of the junction left unmatched. Per germline, CDR1 SGHVS and CDR2 FQNEAQ. The CDR3 nucleotides read TGTGCCAGCAGCTTAGTTACTAGCGGGGCTTTCGGGGAGCTGTTTTTT. Translating gives CASSLVTSGAFGELFF.

The sample holds a few counts of this clone. This chain joins TRBV6-1 and TRBJ2-3; 8 nucleotides line up with TRBD2. The CDR3 length is 16 residues. From germline, CDR1 is MNHNS and CDR2 SASEGT. V dropped 2 bases and J dropped 4; count of bases not matched to a gene: 8. The CDR3 nucleotides are TGTGCCAGCAGTGAAATCGGGGGGGGCTCTTCAGATACGCAGTATTTT. Its protein is CASSEIGGGSSDTQYF.

This clone was counted many times. A much larger clone lies one base from this, so it may be a read error. This rearrangement joins TRBV5-1 to TRBJ2-5; 7 nucleotides agree with TRBD1. Germline lookup yields CDR1 SGHRS and CDR2 YFSETQ. This CDR3 is built from 13 residues. CDR3 DNA: TGCGCCAGCAGCCGGACAGGCCAAGAGGCCCAGTACTTC. It translates to CASSRTGQEAQYF.

The chain has TRBV20-1 and TRBJ1-3; D gene ambiguous. Trimming shortened V by 6 bases and J by 1 base, and 19 bases separated the two germline ends. CDR1 DFQATT and CDR2 SNEGSKA come from the germline V gene (reference sequence). CDR3 length: 16 residues. The CDR3 loop reads CSANLRTDPSGNTIYF. CDR3 nucleotides: TGCAGTGCCAACCTAAGGACGGATCCTTCTGGAAACACCATATATTTT.

V and J are TRBV11-2 and TRBJ2-7; 7 nucleotides align to TRBD2. The germline V gene encodes CDR1 SGHAT and CDR2 FQNNGV. The junction had 6 bases not matched to a gene; V was cut back by 1 base and J by 3 bases. This CDR3 region has 15 residues. CDR3 in amino acids: CASSLVPGRNYEQYF. CDR3 bases: TGTGCCAGCAGCTTAGTGCCCGGGAGGAACTACGAGCAGTACTTC.

There are a few counts of this clone. This chain uses TRBV28 with TRBJ2-1, with 7 bases identical to TRBD1. The CDR3 extends over 11 amino acids. The V and J ends lost 1 base and 14 bases, in that order; junction bases with no gene match: 2. Per germline, CDR1 MDHEN and CDR2 SYDVKM. CDR3 sequence reads: CASSLLQGKFF. For the CDR3, the DNA is TGTGCCAGCAGTTTATTACAGGGGAAGTTCTTC.